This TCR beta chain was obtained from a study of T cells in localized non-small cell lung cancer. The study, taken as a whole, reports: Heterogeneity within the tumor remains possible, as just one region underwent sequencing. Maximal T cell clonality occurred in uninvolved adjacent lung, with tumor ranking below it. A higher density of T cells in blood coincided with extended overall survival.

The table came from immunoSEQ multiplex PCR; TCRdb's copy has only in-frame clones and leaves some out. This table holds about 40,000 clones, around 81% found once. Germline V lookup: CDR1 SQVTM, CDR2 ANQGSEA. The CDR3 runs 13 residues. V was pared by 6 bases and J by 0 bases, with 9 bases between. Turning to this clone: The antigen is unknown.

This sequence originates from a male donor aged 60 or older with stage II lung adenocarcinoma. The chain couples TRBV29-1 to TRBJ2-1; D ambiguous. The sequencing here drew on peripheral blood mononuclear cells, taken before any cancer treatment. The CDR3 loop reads CSVTPDSYNEQFF. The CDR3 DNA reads TGCAGCGTGACTCCCGACTCCTACAATGAGCAGTTCTTC.